This TCR beta chain is from a study of long-term antiretroviral therapy in people with HIV. The study drew at least one pre-ART and at least two post-ART PBMC samples from every donor. V lost 5 bases to trimming and J lost 6 bases; unmatched junction nucleotides: 10. Germline assignment: CDR1 MDHEN and CDR2 SYDVKM. This CDR3 has 16 residues. Survey-level immunoSEQ v3.0 assays were run. The assay was immunoSEQ multiplex PCR, and TCRdb's table has in-frame clones only and misses some. Found here are about 14,000 clones, 82% of them singletons; the top ten hold about 15%. The rearrangement links TRBV28 to TRBJ2-2; TRBD1 aligns across 9 bases. The clonotype was recovered from a woman in her 40s with HIV. This specimen was unsorted PBMCs, taken 1.8 years before starting antiretroviral therapy. In DNA, the CDR3 is TGTGCCAGCAGTGAGTCCGGGACAGGGTTCGCCGGGGAGCTGTTTTTT. This encodes CASSESGTGFAGELFF.